The present T cell receptor beta chain was sequenced within a study of T cell changes during pregnancy in multiple sclerosis. Losses at the gene ends were 6 bases for V and 5 bases for J; bases not matched to a gene: 6. Germline CDR1 and CDR2: SGHRS and YFSETQ. The CDR3 runs 13 residues. Some clones are missing from TCRdb's copy, which holds only in-frame ones; the method was immunoSEQ multiplex PCR. The table records around 50,000 clones, 80% to 95% of them present only once. The rearrangement joins TRBV5-1 to TRBJ1-1, with 8 nucleotides matching TRBD1. The material was CD4+ T cells from peripheral blood mononuclear cells, obtained after pregnancy. This sequence was found in a female donor in good health, enrolled as a control in a pregnancy study. The CDR3 loop is CASTYTGGTEAFF. The CDR3, as DNA: TGCGCCAGCACCTATACAGGGGGAACTGAAGCTTTCTTT.